Given below is one TCR beta chain in context. Antigen: not known. The data are from a study of glioma-infiltrating T cells after dendritic cell vaccination. TCRB CDR3 was amplified from 2 ug genomic DNA or less. Amplification used 60 V beta primers and 13 J beta primers. The assay was immunoSEQ multiplex PCR, and TCRdb's table has in-frame clones only and misses some. This table has roughly 83,000 clones, around 86% appearing once. This CDR3 is built from 18 residues. CDR1 is PRHDT, CDR2 FYEKMQ, per germline (reference sequence). Trimming took 5 bases from V and 6 from J, leaving 28 bases between them. Broader study findings: Estimated pretreatment TIL content predicted outcome after dendritic cell vaccination. Survival was not directly related to TCR clonality in these patients.

The V gene is TRBV13, the J gene TRBJ1-1; D possibly corresponds to TRBD1 (5 bases). The TCR sequence derives from a human donor with glioblastoma. Specimen: blood, collected before dendritic cell vaccination. The CDR3 protein is CASSSELSGAGKGSEAFF. For the CDR3, the DNA is TGTGCCAGCAGCAGCGAGCTTTCTGGGGCAGGGAAGGGGTCTGAAGCTTTCTTT.